This T cell receptor beta chain was captured by sequencing in a study of cytomegalovirus exposure and HLA in healthy donors. Background on the study: Earlier, 95 million to 120 million unique TCR beta sequences were recovered from about 200 million T cells by an analysis. Study findings and constraints: In a later analysis, specific HLA alleles were associated with over 15,000 TCR beta sequences at a 0.05 false discovery rate.

The CDR3 length is 13 residues. Germline CDR1 reads MGHRA; CDR2 reads YSYEKL. Trimming left V 4 bases short and J 5 bases short, with 12 bases between. This clone was seen a handful of times. Its antigen remains unknown. Those who donated were healthy bone marrow donors. 13 Jbeta primers and 60 Vbeta primers were used for the PCR. Original analysis: The count from a later analysis was some 80 million unique TCR beta chains, some 9.9 million of them shared. Generated by immunoSEQ multiplex PCR, the TCRdb table keeps only in-frame clones and is missing some. D and trimming were read from the DNA, whereas the V and J calls and clone size are those reported in that table. In the table there are under 300,000 clones, about 66% of which are singletons.

The clonotype comes from a female donor in good health and CMV-seronegative. Sequencing input: PBMCs. The J gene is TRBJ2-7, the V gene TRBV4-1; maybe TRBD1 (6 bases). CDR3 sequence reads: CASSRPGVDEQYF. In DNA, the CDR3 is TGCGCCAGCAGCCGGCCAGGGGTGGACGAGCAGTACTTC.